This TCR beta chain is from a study of blood T cell repertoires in COVID-19. Overall study: Specimens from acute and convalescent COVID-19 originated in the United States, Italy and Spain. PBMCs, B-cell-depleted T cells, or T cells were the source of the cDNA or gDNA that made up the material.

There are 17 residues in the CDR3. V shed 2 bases, J shed 8 bases, and the junction held 9 bases outside the gene matches. Germline CDR1 SGHRS, CDR2 YFSETQ. In the authors' workflow: Scientists estimated how many nucleated cells there were by amplifying reference gene primers. Generated by immunoSEQ multiplex PCR, the TCRdb table keeps only in-frame clones and is missing some. V, J and clone size are taken as reported in that table, and D and trimming were inferred from the DNA itself. The sample includes about 130,000 clones, almost 70% of them seen just once. The specimen sequenced was peripheral blood. The TCR comes from a woman aged 65 to 85 with acute or convalescent COVID-19. The J gene is TRBJ2-1, the V gene TRBV5-1, with 14 bases lining up with TRBD2. CDR3 in amino acids: CASSFLTSGGAKDEQFF. The DNA of the CDR3 is TGCGCCAGCAGCTTCCTGACTAGCGGGGGGGCTAAGGATGAGCAGTTCTTC. Supplemented by reference TRBV5-1 and TRBJ2-1, the full variable domain reads KAGVTQTPRYLIKTRGQQVTLSCSPISGHRSVSWYQQTPGQGLQFLFEYFSETQRNKGNFPGRFSGRQFSNSRSEMNVSTLELGDSALYLCASSFLTSGGAKDEQFFGPGTRLTVL.